These 10 T cell receptor beta chains were all obtained from the same sample, sequenced in a study of blood T cell repertoires in COVID-19. Here immunoSEQ multiplex PCR was the method, and the copy in TCRdb shows in-frame clones only, minus some. The data show some 78,000 clones, approximately 80% seen once. Sequences were obtained from peripheral blood. These receptor sequences come from a man aged 55 to 70 with active or convalescent COVID-19.

The J gene is TRBJ1-2, the V gene TRBV18; no firm D call. With 2 bases removed from V and 2 bases from J, the gap between germline ends came to 6 bases. Germline V CDR1 and CDR2: KGHSH, LQKENI. This CDR3 is 13 amino acids long. CDR3 in DNA: TGTGCCAGCTCACCAGAACAGAACTATGGCTACACCTTC. Protein product: CASSPEQNYGYTF.

The rearrangement uses TRBV6-2 or TRBV6-3 and TRBJ2-1, with a weak D call TRBD2 (6 bases). Germline CDR1 is MNHEY and CDR2 is SVGEGT. V was shortened by 4 bases and J by 8 bases, with 12 bases between the two germline ends. The CDR3 consists of 13 residues. The CDR3 region has the DNA TGTGCCAGCAGTTTGGCGGGGCGCGATGAGCAGTTCTTC. Its protein product is CASSLAGRDEQFF.

The rearrangement uses TRBV5-1 and TRBJ1-2, with 10 bases that match TRBD1. The trim removed 4 bases at V and 8 bases at J, leaving 5 bases unmatched. Germline V gene sequence: CDR1 SGHRS, CDR2 YFSETQ. This CDR3 is built from 13 residues. The CDR3 loop reads CASSGGQGGGYTF. DNA for the CDR3: TGCGCCAGCAGCGGAGGACAGGGGGGAGGCTACACCTTC. The entire variable domain, with the rest obtained from reference TRBV5-1 and TRBJ1-2, is as follows: KAGVTQTPRYLIKTRGQQVTLSCSPISGHRSVSWYQQTPGQGLQFLFEYFSETQRNKGNFPGRFSGRQFSNSRSEMNVSTLELGDSALYLCASSGGQGGGYTFGSGTRLTVV.

The V gene is TRBV3-1 (or the pseudogene TRBV3-2), the J gene TRBJ1-2; possible D gene TRBD1, 6 bases. V dropped 1 base and J dropped 0 bases, with 9 bases sitting between them. The germline gives CDR1 LGHDT, CDR2 YNNKEL (reference sequence). The CDR3 loop spans 15 amino acids. The CDR3 sequence: CASSQVRGPNYGYTF. CDR3 bases: TGTGCCAGCAGCCAAGTCAGGGGCCCTAACTATGGCTACACCTTC.

Regarding this clone: The limits of the CDR3 on the DNA are not certain, so only TCRdb's listed CDR3 is given. The rearrangement joins TRBV7-2 to TRBJ2-1; the table's TRBD2 call for D was not verified on the DNA. Looked up from germline, CDR1 is SGHTA and CDR2 is FQGNSA. The CDR3 spans 16 residues, counting both ends. The CDR3 sequence: CASSLSVGSGALGWFF.

This CDR3 reads CASSLSWGEGGYTF. In DNA form, the CDR3 reads TGTGCCAGCAGCTTGTCGTGGGGGGAAGGTGGCTACACCTTC. The chain employs TRBV5-4 and TRBJ1-2, with D possibly TRBD1 on 5 matching bases. Trimming pared 1 base from V and 7 bases from J, leaving 14 bases between. Germline CDR1 SGHNT, CDR2 YYREEE (reference sequence). The CDR3 consists of 14 residues.

This clone turned up a few times. The CDR3 DNA follows: TGCGCCAGCAGTGGGGGGACAGGGACCATCGTTAATTACGAGCAGTACTTC. Translating it yields CASSGGTGTIVNYEQYF. The genes are TRBV10-2 and TRBJ2-7, with 9 bases lining up with TRBD1. The CDR3 totals 17 residues. The germline CDR1 and CDR2 sequences are WSHSY and SAAADI. V was clipped by 4 bases and J by 4 bases; unmatched bases: 14.

The rearrangement links TRBV6-5 to TRBJ2-5; D might be TRBD2 (5 bases). The CDR3 loop spans 14 amino acids. The germline CDR1 and CDR2 sequences are MNHEY and SVGAGI. V was cut by 5 bases and J by 5 bases, with 15 bases left in between. CDR3 nucleotide sequence: TGTGCCAGCAGTCCCCAGACTAAGCTGGAGACCCAGTACTTC. The encoded protein is CASSPQTKLETQYF.

This sequence joins TRBV28 and TRBJ1-5, with D hard to call. The CDR3 contains 17 residues. Germline V gene lookup returns CDR1 MDHEN and CDR2 SYDVKM. V shed 2 bases and J shed 0 bases, with 14 bases lying between them. In DNA, the CDR3 is TGTGCCAGCAGTTTACGTTGGGCTCGTTATAGCAATCAGCCCCAGCATTTT. This encodes CASSLRWARYSNQPQHF.

The chain employs TRBV27 and TRBJ2-7, with TRBD1 identical over 7 bases. The CDR3 covers 14 residues. Unmatched junction bases numbered 9, after V lost 3 bases and J lost 7 bases. The germline gives CDR1 MNHEY, CDR2 SMNVEV (reference sequence). The CDR3 loop is CASSLGQPGGEQYF. The CDR3 nucleotides read TGTGCCAGCAGTTTGGGACAACCAGGGGGAGAGCAGTACTTC.